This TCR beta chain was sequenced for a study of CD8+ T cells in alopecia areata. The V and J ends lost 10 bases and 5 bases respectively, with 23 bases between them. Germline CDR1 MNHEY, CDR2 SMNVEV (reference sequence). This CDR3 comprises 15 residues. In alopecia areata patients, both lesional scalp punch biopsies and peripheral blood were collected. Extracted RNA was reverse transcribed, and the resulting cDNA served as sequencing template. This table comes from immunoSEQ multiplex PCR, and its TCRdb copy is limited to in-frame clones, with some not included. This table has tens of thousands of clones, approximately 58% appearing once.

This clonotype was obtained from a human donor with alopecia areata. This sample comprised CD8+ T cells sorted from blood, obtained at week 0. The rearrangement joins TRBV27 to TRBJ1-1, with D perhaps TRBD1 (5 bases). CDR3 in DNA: TGTGCCACCGTCAGGGCCGCTGGTAAGGCAACTGAAGCTTTCTTT. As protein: CATVRAAGKATEAFF.